This TCR beta chain was found in a study of T-cell reconstitution after alpha-beta-depleted transplantation in children. Overall study results and limits: T-cell numbers and diversity, one year after transplant, stemmed largely from T cells that were newly produced.

Unique molecular identifiers were used to barcode this TCRbeta library. MiXCR, applied by TCRdb to the PCR reads, yields one record per CDR3 protein. The sample holds more than 300,000 distinct CDR3 sequences, 15% to 20% seen once. This clonotype was counted between two and nine times. Its matching antigen is unknown. The CDR3 has 11 amino acids. The germline V gene has CDR1 SGHRS and CDR2 YFSETQ. Trimming removed 2 bases at V and 8 bases at J, with 7 bases between. This material consisted of PBMCs, mostly from graft donor cells, taken 360 days after TCRalphabeta/CD19-depleted stem cell transplant. This receptor was identified in a male patient aged 2-15 years who had a stem cell transplant for acute lymphoblastic leukemia, so the T cells may come from the graft donor. The V and J genes are TRBV5-1 and TRBJ1-2; D remains unclear. Here the CDR3 reads CASSFGRGYTF. DNA for the CDR3: TGCGCCAGCAGCTTCGGACGGGGCTACACCTTC.